Listed below are T cell receptor beta chains from one sample, sequenced in a study of T cells after yellow fever vaccination. TCRdb used MiXCR to reprocess the 5' RACE reads, holding one entry per CDR3 protein. Of a few hundred thousand distinct CDR3 sequences listed, about a sixth are singletons. Sequenced here: PBMCs, sampled 4 to 6 days after the first yellow fever vaccination. These receptors were obtained from a man between 18 and 29 years old who received the YFV17D yellow fever vaccine. The CDR3 runs from the conserved cysteine through the conserved F or W. The D gene is left open where the match is weak. The size of a clone is reported for some rows only, either as once, few or many, or as a class for expanded clones.

d_call,clone_size,v_call,j_call,cdr3_aa,cdr3_nt
TRBD1,few,TRBV28,TRBJ2-2,CASSYPQGQAGRELFF,TGTGCCAGCAGTTACCCTCAGGGACAGGCTGGCCGGGAGCTGTTTTTT
NA,few,TRBV20-1,TRBJ2-1,CSARDPISGHSSYNEQFF,TGCAGTGCTAGGGACCCGATATCGGGTCATAGCTCCTACAATGAGCAGTTCTTC
NA,few,TRBV28,TRBJ2-5,CASSLEVYQETQYF,TGTGCCAGCAGTTTAGAGGTGTACCAAGAGACCCAGTACTTC
TRBD1,few,TRBV25-1,TRBJ2-7,CASRDTGATSYEQYF,TGTGCCAGCAGGGACACAGGGGCGACTTCCTACGAGCAGTACTTC
TRBD2,few,TRBV6-5,TRBJ2-1,CASGRGGPGNEQFF,TGTGCCAGCGGGCGGGGGGGGCCGGGTAATGAGCAGTTCTTC
TRBD1,NA,TRBV9,TRBJ2-3,CASSTRTGDTDTQYF,TGTGCCAGCAGCACCCGGACAGGAGACACAGATACGCAGTATTTT
TRBD1,few,TRBV4-3,TRBJ2-1,CASSQDIQGAVEQFF,TGCGCCAGCAGCCAAGATATACAGGGGGCGGTCGAGCAGTTCTTC
TRBD1,NA,TRBV11-3,TRBJ2-2,CASSSWTGENTGELFF,TGTGCCAGCAGCTCCTGGACAGGGGAGAACACCGGGGAGCTGTTTTTT
NA,NA,TRBV6-5,TRBJ1-2,CASSSGFNYGYTF,TGTGCCAGCAGTTCCGGTTTTAACTATGGCTACACCTTC
NA,few,TRBV5-1,TRBJ2-1,CASSLDSKNEQFF,TGCGCCAGCAGCTTAGACAGTAAGAATGAGCAGTTCTTC
TRBD2,NA,TRBV7-3,TRBJ2-2,CASSVSGGAIGELFF,TGTGCCAGCAGCGTTAGCGGGGGGGCCATCGGGGAGCTGTTTTTT
NA,NA,TRBV7-9,TRBJ1-4,CASSFYSNEKLFF,TGTGCCAGCAGCTTTTACAGCAACGAAAAACTGTTTTTT
NA,few,TRBV7-9,TRBJ1-6,CASSLQTGSPLHF,TGTGCCAGCAGCTTACAGACAGGTTCACCCCTCCACTTT
NA,NA,TRBV6-5,TRBJ2-5,CASSRPGGTQYF,TGTGCCAGCAGTCGGCCCGGAGGGACCCAGTACTTC
TRBD1,NA,TRBV20-1,TRBJ1-1,CSARSGQGETEAFF,TGCAGTGCTAGATCGGGACAGGGTGAAACTGAAGCTTTCTTT
NA,NA,TRBV19,TRBJ2-1,CASSIDATTYNEQFF,TGTGCCAGTAGTATCGACGCGACAACCTACAATGAGCAGTTCTTC
NA,NA,TRBV6-2/TRBV6-3,TRBJ1-1,CASSSRRTQAAFF,TGTGCCAGCAGTTCAAGGAGGACTCAGGCGGCTTTCTTT
NA,NA,TRBV7-3,TRBJ2-7,CASSFTGRHEQYF,TGTGCCAGCAGCTTCACAGGGAGGCACGAGCAGTACTTC
NA,NA,TRBV10-3,TRBJ1-1,CAISDSMNTEAFF,TGTGCCATCAGTGATTCTATGAACACTGAAGCTTTCTTT
NA,NA,TRBV5-1,TRBJ1-2,CASSAGGGENGYTF,TGCGCCAGCAGCGCTGGAGGGGGGGAGAATGGCTACACCTTC
NA,few,TRBV9,TRBJ1-2,CASSSKGGYTF,TGTGCCAGCAGCTCTAAGGGAGGCTACACCTTC
NA,NA,TRBV6-2/TRBV6-3,TRBJ2-2,CASRPQAPVGTGELFF,TGTGCCAGCAGACCCCAGGCACCTGTGGGCACCGGGGAGCTGTTTTTT
TRBD2,NA,TRBV28,TRBJ2-5,CASSTLAGGNQETQYF,TGTGCCAGCAGTACCCTAGCGGGGGGAAACCAAGAGACCCAGTACTTC
TRBD1,few,TRBV4-3,TRBJ1-1,CASSPGQGRFAEAFF,TGCGCCAGCAGCCCGGGACAGGGACGGTTTGCTGAAGCTTTCTTT
NA,NA,TRBV28,TRBJ2-2,CASSLDSRLTGELFF,TGTGCCAGCAGCTTAGACAGCCGACTCACCGGGGAGCTGTTTTTT
TRBD2,NA,TRBV7-2,TRBJ2-3,CAGRAGVHTDTQYF,TGTGCCGGGCGGGCGGGGGTACACACAGATACGCAGTATTTT
NA,NA,TRBV11-2,TRBJ2-7,CASSPGRQTYEQYF,TGTGCCAGCAGCCCGGGACGTCAAACCTACGAGCAGTACTTC
TRBD2,NA,TRBV6-2/TRBV6-3,TRBJ2-7,CASSYAWGGTDEQYF,TGTGCCAGCAGTTACGCCTGGGGGGGGACCGACGAGCAGTACTTC
NA,NA,TRBV7-2,TRBJ2-5,CASSPTLGGGRETQYF,TGTGCCAGCAGCCCCACCTTGGGGGGGGGGCGGGAGACCCAGTACTTC
TRBD1,many,TRBV20-1,TRBJ1-4,CSAAGTGGQVSSNEKLFF,TGCAGTGCAGCCGGGACAGGGGGTCAAGTTTCTTCTAATGAAAAACTGTTTTTT
TRBD1,few,TRBV4-1,TRBJ1-6,CASSGQVAGNSPLHF,TGCGCCAGCAGCGGACAGGTGGCAGGGAATTCACCCCTCCACTTT
TRBD2,NA,TRBV5-1,TRBJ2-1,CASSWGTTTYNEQFF,TGCGCCAGCAGCTGGGGGACTACCACATACAATGAGCAGTTCTTC
NA,NA,TRBV7-2,TRBJ1-6,CASSLRPRLWPLHF,TGTGCCAGCAGCTTACGGCCTCGGTTGTGGCCCCTCCACTTT
NA,few,TRBV7-9,TRBJ1-3,CASSGVGATGNTIYF,TGTGCCAGCAGCGGAGTGGGGGCGACTGGAAACACCATATATTTT
NA,many,TRBV5-1,TRBJ2-5,CASSTGQETQYF,TGTGCCAGCAGCACAGGACAAGAGACCCAGTACTTC
TRBD1,few,TRBV18,TRBJ2-7,CASEDRGEYEQYF,TGTGCCAGCGAAGACAGGGGGGAATACGAGCAGTACTTC
TRBD2,NA,TRBV11-1,TRBJ2-3,CASSVYGLLAGGRGTDTQYF,TGTGCCAGCAGCGTGTATGGCTTACTAGCGGGGGGGCGCGGTACAGATACGCAGTATTTT
NA,many,TRBV7-2,TRBJ2-1,CASSTQGNEQFF,TGTGCCAGCAGCACTCAGGGGAATGAGCAGTTCTTC
NA,few,TRBV5-1,TRBJ2-5,CASSFPGNLQETQYF,TGCGCCAGCAGCTTTCCCGGGAATCTCCAAGAGACCCAGTACTTC
TRBD1,few,TRBV7-9,TRBJ1-1,CASSPGTGYRNTEAFF,TGTGCCAGCAGCCCTGGGACAGGGTATCGGAACACTGAAGCTTTCTTT
NA,NA,TRBV7-2,TRBJ2-5,CASSSYPGETQYF,TGTGCCAGCAGCTCGTACCCTGGGGAGACCCAGTACTTC
TRBD1,few,TRBV5-1,TRBJ1-6,CASSYTGDRFFPLHF,TGCGCCAGCAGTTACACAGGGGACAGGTTTTTCCCCCTCCACTTT
TRBD2,few,TRBV4-2,TRBJ2-7,CASSQRTSGRYEQYF,TGTGCCAGCAGCCAGCGGACTAGCGGAAGATACGAGCAGTACTTC